The present entry profiles one T cell receptor beta chain with its context. This sample was included in a study of CD8 T cells in Susac syndrome. Sequencing of TCR beta drew on CD8+ and CD4+ T cells from blood. The multiple sclerosis controls, all treatment-naive patients, had relapsing-remitting disease that was stable or active. In contrast to the negatively isolated CD8+ and CD4+ T cells, TEMRA cells were FACS-enriched. A quantity of roughly 0.5 to 1 ug RNA underwent reverse transcription using random hexamers. With immunoSEQ multiplex PCR, TCR beta CDR3 was amplified across 54 Vbeta and 13 Jbeta. MiXCR, applied by TCRdb to the immunoSEQ multiplex PCR reads, yields one record per CDR3 protein. The table includes hundreds of thousands of distinct CDR3 sequences, around 83% detected once. The sequence derives from a human donor with multiple sclerosis. What was sequenced was CD8+ T cells from PBMCs.

The CDR3 reads CASSPYHPGRSEAFF. The DNA of the CDR3 is TGTGCCAGCAGCCCTTATCACCCGGGACGGTCTGAAGCTTTCTTT. The genes are TRBV7-9 and TRBJ1-1; a weak D match, TRBD1 (5 bases). This CDR3 has 15 residues. Germline CDR1 reads SEHNR; CDR2 reads FQNEAQ (reference sequence). V was cut by 5 bases and J by 6 bases, with 19 bases left in between.